The present T cell receptor beta chain was sequenced within a study of cytomegalovirus exposure and HLA in healthy donors. General study findings and limits: Likely technical artifact: a cluster of highly shared sequence variants.

The PCR contained 60 Vbeta and 13 Jbeta primers. Some clones are missing from TCRdb's copy, which holds only in-frame ones; the method was immunoSEQ multiplex PCR. The table lists about 110,000 clones, over 60% of them singletons. The count of this clone is one. Its specificity is unknown. Sequencing was performed on PBMCs. This sequence was found in a woman aged 60-75 years in good health and CMV-seropositive.

The CDR3 protein is CASSVETGSTYEQYF. The DNA of the CDR3 is TGTGCCAGCAGCGTTGAGACAGGGAGCACCTACGAGCAGTACTTC. This chain links TRBV9 with TRBJ2-5; 7 bases are a match to TRBD1. With the DNA end fitting TRBJ2-7 better, the J assignment may be wrong. This CDR3 spans 15 amino acids. CDR1 and CDR2 (germline): SGDLS, YYNGEE.